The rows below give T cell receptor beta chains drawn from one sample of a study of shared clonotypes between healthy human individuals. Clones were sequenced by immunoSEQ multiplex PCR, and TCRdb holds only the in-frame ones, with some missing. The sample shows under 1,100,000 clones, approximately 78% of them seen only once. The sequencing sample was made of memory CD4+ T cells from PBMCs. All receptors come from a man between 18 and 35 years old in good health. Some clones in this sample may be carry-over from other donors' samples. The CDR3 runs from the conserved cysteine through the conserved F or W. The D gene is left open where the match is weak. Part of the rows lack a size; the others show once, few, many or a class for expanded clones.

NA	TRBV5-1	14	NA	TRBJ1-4	CASSNVTYGGKLFF	TGCGCCAGCAGCAACGTCACCTATGGCGGAAAACTGTTTTTT
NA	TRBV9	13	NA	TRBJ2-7	CASSSGPREEQYF	TGTGCCAGCAGCTCCGGACCCCGCGAGGAGCAGTACTTC
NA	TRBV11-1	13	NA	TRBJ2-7	CASSWDLLFEQYF	TGTGCCAGCAGCTGGGACCTTTTGTTCGAGCAGTACTTC
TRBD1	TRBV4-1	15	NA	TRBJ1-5	CASSRTQGGSFPQHF	TGCGCCAGCAGTCGAACCCAGGGGGGATCGTTTCCCCAGCATTTT
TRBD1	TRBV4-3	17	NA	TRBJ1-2	CASSQEARGASYYGYTF	TGCGCCAGCAGCCAAGAGGCCAGGGGGGCCTCCTACTATGGCTACACCTTC
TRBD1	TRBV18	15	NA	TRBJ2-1	CASSPRTGGLGEQFF	TGTGCCAGCTCACCCCGGACAGGGGGCCTGGGTGAGCAGTTCTTC
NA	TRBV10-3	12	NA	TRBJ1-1	CAISDLTGKAFF	TGTGCCATCAGTGATTTGACGGGGAAAGCTTTCTTT
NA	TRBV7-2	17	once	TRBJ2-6	CASSLIQGLEGANVLTF	TGTGCCAGCAGCTTAATTCAGGGGCTAGAAGGGGCCAACGTCCTGACTTTC
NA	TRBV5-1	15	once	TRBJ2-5	CASSLPMGLQETQYF	TGCGCCAGCAGCCTCCCCATGGGACTGCAAGAGACCCAGTACTTC
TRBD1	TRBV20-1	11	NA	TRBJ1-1	CSARIDRGAFF	TGCAGTGCTAGAATAGACAGGGGAGCTTTCTTT
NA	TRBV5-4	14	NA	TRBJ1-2	CASSLLRSQYGYTF	TGTGCCAGCAGCTTGTTGAGGAGTCAATATGGCTACACCTTC
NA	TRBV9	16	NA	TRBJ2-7	CASSVSGRATIYEQYF	TGTGCCAGCAGCGTCTCGGGGCGGGCAACGATTTACGAGCAGTACTTC
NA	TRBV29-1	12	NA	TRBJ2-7	CSVERGAGEQYF	TGCAGCGTTGAGAGGGGGGCTGGGGAGCAGTACTTC
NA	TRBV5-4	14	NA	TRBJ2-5	CASIQAGTPETQYF	TGTGCCAGCATCCAGGCCGGGACGCCAGAGACCCAGTACTTC
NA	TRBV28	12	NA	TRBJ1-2	CASSEARGGYTF	TGTGCCAGCAGCGAAGCGCGTGGTGGCTACACCTTC